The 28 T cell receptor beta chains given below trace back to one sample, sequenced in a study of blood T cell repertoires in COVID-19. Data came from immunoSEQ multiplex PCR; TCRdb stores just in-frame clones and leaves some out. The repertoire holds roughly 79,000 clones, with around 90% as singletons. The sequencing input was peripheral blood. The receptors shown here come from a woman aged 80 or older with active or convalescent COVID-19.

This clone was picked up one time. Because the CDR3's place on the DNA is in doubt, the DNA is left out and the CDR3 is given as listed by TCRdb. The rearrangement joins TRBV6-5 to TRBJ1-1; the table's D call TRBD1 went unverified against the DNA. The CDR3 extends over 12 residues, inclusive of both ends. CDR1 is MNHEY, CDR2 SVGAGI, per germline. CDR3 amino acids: CASRGFGTGTFF.

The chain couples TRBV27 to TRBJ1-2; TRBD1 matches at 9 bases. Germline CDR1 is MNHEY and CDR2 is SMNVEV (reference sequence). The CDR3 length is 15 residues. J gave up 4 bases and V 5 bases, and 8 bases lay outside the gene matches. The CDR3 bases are TGTGCCAGCAGTCCCAGGGACAGGGCCGGCTATGGCTACACCTTC. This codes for CASSPRDRAGYGYTF.

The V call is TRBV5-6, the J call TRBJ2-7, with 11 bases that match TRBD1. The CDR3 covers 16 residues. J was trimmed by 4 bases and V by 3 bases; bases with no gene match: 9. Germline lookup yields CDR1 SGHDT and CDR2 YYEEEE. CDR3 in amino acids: CASSWAVGTGGYEQYF. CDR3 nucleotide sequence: TGTGCCAGCAGCTGGGCCGTAGGGACAGGGGGATACGAGCAGTACTTC.

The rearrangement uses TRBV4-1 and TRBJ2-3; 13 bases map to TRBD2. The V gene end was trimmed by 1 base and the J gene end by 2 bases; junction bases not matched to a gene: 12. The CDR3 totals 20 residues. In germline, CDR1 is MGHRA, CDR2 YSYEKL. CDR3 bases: TGCGCCAGCAGCCAAGCTCCCGGGACTAGCGGGGCCTTCTCCACAGATACGCAGTATTTT. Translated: CASSQAPGTSGAFSTDTQYF.

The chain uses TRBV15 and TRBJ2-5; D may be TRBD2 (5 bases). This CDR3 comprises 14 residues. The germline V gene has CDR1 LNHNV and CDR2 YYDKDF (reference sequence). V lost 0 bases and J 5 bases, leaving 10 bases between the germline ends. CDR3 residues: CATSRDLGGETQYF. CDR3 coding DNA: TGTGCCACCAGCAGAGATCTGGGCGGGGAGACCCAGTACTTC. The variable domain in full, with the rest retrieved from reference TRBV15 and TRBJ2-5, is DAMVIQNPRYQVTQFGKPVTLSCSQTLNHNVMYWYQQKSSQAPKLLFHYYDKDFNNEADTPDNFQSRRPNTSFCFLDIRSPGLGDTAMYLCATSRDLGGETQYFGPGTRLLVL.

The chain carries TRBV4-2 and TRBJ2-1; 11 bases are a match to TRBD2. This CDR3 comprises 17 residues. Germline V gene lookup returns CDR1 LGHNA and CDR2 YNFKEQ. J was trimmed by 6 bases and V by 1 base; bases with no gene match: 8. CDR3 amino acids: CASSQGPGLAATNEQFF. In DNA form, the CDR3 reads TGTGCCAGCAGCCAAGGCCCGGGACTAGCGGCTACCAATGAGCAGTTCTTC.

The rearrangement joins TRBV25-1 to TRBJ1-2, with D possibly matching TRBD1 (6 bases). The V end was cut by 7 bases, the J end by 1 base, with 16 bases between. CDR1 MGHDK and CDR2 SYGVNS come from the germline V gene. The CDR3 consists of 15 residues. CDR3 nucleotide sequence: TGTGCCAGCACCGCCCAGGGGACCGGTAACTATGGCTACACCTTC. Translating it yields CASTAQGTGNYGYTF.

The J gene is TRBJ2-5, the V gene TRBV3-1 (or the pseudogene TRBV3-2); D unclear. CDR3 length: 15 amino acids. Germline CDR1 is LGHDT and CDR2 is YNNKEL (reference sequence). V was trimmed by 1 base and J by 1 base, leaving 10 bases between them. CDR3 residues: CASSQVRVRQETQYF. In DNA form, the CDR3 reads TGTGCCAGCAGCCAAGTCCGTGTGCGCCAAGAGACCCAGTACTTC.

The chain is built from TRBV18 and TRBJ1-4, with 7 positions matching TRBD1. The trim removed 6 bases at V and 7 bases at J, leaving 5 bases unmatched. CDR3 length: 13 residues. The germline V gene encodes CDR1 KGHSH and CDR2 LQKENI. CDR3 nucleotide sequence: TGTGCCAGCTCCCAGGGGGAAAGTGAAAAACTGTTTTTT. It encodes CASSQGESEKLFF.

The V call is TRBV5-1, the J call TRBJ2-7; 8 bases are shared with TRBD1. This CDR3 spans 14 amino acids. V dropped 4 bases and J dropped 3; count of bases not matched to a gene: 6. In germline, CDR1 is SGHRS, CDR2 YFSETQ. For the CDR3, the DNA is TGCGCCAGCAGCACGGGACAGGCGAGCTACGAGCAGTACTTC. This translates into CASSTGQASYEQYF.

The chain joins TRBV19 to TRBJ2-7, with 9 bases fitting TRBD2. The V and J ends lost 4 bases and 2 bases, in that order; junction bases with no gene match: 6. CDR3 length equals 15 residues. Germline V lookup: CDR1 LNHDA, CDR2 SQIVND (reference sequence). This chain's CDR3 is CASSTGTSRPYEQYF. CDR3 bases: TGTGCCAGTAGTACCGGGACTAGCCGACCCTACGAGCAGTACTTC.

CDR3: CASSPQDRASPLHF. Written as DNA, the CDR3 is TGTGCCAGTAGTCCCCAAGACAGGGCATCACCCCTCCACTTT. The chain links TRBV19 to TRBJ1-6, with 7 bases aligning to TRBD1. Germline V gene lookup returns CDR1 LNHDA and CDR2 SQIVND (reference sequence). Trimming cost V 5 bases and J 10 bases; bases outside gene matches: 8. The CDR3 covers 14 residues.

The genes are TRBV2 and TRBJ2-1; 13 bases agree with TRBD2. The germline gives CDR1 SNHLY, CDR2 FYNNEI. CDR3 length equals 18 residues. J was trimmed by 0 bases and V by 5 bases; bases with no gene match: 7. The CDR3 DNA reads TGTGCCAGCAGTAGGACTAGCGGGAGAGCTGGCTCCTACAATGAGCAGTTCTTC. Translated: CASSRTSGRAGSYNEQFF. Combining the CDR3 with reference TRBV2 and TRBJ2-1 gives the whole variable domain EPEVTQTPSHQVTQMGQEVILRCVPISNHLYFYWYRQILGQKVEFLVSFYNNEISEKSEIFDDQFSVERPDGSNFTLKIRSTKLEDSAMYFCASSRTSGRAGSYNEQFFGPGTRLTVL.

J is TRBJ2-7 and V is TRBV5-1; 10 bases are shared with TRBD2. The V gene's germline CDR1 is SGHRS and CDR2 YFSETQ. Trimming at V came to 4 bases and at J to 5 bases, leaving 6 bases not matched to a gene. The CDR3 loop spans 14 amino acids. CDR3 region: CASSPGTSAHEQYF. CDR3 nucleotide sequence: TGCGCCAGCAGCCCGGGGACTAGCGCCCACGAGCAGTACTTC. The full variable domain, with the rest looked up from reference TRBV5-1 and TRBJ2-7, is KAGVTQTPRYLIKTRGQQVTLSCSPISGHRSVSWYQQTPGQGLQFLFEYFSETQRNKGNFPGRFSGRQFSNSRSEMNVSTLELGDSALYLCASSPGTSAHEQYFGPGTRLTVT.

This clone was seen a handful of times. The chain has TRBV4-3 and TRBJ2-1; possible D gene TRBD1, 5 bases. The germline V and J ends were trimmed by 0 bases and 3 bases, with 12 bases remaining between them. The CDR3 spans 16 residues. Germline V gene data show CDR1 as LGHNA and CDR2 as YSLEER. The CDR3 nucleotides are TGCGCCAGCAGCCAAGATCGGGTTAGGGGCTACAATGAGCAGTTCTTC. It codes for CASSQDRVRGYNEQFF.

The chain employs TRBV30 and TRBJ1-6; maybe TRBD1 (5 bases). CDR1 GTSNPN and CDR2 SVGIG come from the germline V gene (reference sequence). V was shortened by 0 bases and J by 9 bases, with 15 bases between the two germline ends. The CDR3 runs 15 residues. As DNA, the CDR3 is TGTGCCTGGAGTGTAGGGCAGGGCCTTGGTTCACCCCTCCACTTT. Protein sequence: CAWSVGQGLGSPLHF.

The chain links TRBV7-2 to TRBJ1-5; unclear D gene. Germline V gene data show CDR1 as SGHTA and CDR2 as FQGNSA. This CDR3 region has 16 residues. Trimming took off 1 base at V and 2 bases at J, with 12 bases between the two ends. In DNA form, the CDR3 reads TGTGCCAGCAGCTTAGTTTCGGGGATTGGCAATCAGCCCCAGCATTTT. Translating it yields CASSLVSGIGNQPQHF.

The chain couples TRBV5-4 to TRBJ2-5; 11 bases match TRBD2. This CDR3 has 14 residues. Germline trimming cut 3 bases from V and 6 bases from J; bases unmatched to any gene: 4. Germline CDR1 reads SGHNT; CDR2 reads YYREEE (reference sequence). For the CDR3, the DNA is TGTGCCAGCAGCTCATTAGCGGGGGGGAAGACCCAGTACTTC. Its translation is CASSSLAGGKTQYF.

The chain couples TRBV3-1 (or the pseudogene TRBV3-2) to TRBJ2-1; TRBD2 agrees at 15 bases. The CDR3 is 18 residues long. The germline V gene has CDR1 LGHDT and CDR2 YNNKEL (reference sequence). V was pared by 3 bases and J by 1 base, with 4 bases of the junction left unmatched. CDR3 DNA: TGTGCCAGCAGCCAGGGACTAGCGGGGGGACGGTCCTACAATGAGCAGTTCTTC. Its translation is CASSQGLAGGRSYNEQFF.

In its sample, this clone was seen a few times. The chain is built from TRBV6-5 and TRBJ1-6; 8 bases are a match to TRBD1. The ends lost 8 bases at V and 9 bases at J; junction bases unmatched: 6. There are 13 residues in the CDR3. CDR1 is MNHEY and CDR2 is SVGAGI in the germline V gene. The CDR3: CASQQGVGSPLHF. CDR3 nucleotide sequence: TGTGCCAGCCAACAGGGGGTAGGTTCACCCCTCCACTTT.

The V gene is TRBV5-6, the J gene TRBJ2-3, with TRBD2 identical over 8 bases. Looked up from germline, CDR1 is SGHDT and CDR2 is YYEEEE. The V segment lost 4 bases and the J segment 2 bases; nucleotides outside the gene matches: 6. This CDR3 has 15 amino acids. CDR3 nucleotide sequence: TGTGCCAGCAGCCGGGGGGGCCGGGTCACAGATACGCAGTATTTT. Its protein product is CASSRGGRVTDTQYF.

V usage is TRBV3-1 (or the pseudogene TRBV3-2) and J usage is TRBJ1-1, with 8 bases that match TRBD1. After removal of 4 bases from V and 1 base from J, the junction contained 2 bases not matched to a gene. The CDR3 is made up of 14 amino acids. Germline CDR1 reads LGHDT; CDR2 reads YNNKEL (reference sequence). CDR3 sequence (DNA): TGTGCCAGCAGCCTTCAGGGGGCGAACACTGAAGCTTTCTTT. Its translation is CASSLQGANTEAFF.

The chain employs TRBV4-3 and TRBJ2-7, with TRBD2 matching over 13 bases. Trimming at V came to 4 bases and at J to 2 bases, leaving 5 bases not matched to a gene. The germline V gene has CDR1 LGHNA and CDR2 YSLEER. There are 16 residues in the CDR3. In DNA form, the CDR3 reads TGCGCCAGCAGCCCGAGGGGACTAGCGGGACCCTACGAGCAGTACTTC. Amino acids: CASSPRGLAGPYEQYF.

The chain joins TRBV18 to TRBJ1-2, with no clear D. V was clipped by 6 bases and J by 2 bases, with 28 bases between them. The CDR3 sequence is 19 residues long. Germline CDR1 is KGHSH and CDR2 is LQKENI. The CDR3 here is CASSRAGFSTGLRNYGYTF. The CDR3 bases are TGTGCCAGCTCTCGTGCTGGGTTTTCGACGGGTCTAAGAAACTATGGCTACACCTTC.

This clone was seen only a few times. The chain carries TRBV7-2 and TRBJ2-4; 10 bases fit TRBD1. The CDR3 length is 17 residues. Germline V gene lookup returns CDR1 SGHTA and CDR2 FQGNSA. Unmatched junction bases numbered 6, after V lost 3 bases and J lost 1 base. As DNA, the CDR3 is TGTGCCAGCAGCTTCACCGGGACAGGGGCTGCCAAAAACATTCAGTACTTC. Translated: CASSFTGTGAAKNIQYF.

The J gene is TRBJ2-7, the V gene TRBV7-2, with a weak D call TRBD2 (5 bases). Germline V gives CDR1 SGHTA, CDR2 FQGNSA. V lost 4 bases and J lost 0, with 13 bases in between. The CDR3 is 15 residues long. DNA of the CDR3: TGTGCCAGCAGCTCCTCCTTGGACTTCTCCTACGAGCAGTACTTC. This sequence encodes CASSSSLDFSYEQYF. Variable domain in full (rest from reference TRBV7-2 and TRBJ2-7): GAGVSQSPSNKVTEKGKDVELRCDPISGHTALYWYRQSLGQGLEFLIYFQGNSAPDKSGLPSDRFSAERTGGSVSTLTIQRTQQEDSAVYLCASSSSLDFSYEQYFGPGTRLTVT.

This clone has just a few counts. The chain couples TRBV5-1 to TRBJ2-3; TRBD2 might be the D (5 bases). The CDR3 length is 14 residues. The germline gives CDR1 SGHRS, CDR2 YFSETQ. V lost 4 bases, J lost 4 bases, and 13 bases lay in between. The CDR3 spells CASSLYSDSDTQYF. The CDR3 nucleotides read TGCGCCAGCAGCCTTTATAGCGATTCAGATACGCAGTATTTT.

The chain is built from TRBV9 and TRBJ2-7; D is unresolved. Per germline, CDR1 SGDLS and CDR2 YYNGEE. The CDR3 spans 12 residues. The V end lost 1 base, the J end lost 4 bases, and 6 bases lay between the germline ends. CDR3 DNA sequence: TGTGCCAGCAGCGTACCGGTATACGAGCAGTACTTC. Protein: CASSVPVYEQYF.